This T cell receptor beta chain stems from a study of circulating CD8 cells and anti-PD-1 response in melanoma. By sample share, this clonotype is large. The antigen is not known. Findings of the study overall: Replicates were generally not done for experiments. Published repertoire comparisons used only baseline and M1 samples from a small cohort with few responders. The cohort mixed treatment-naive and previously treated patients. DNEG was most diverse; TIGIT repertoires were least diverse.

V was trimmed by 7 bases and J by 5 bases, leaving 17 bases between them. CDR3 length: 14 amino acids. Four subsets defined by PD-1 and/or TIGIT were sorted from live CD3+CD8+TCRalphabeta+ cells. The QIAseq Immune Repertoire TCR panel built the libraries from roughly 15 ng of total RNA. TCRdb itself ran the reads through MiXCR, one entry per CDR3 protein. The table records roughly 430 distinct CDR3 sequences, approximately 14% of them present only once. The receptor's source is a human donor with melanoma. V is TRBV12-3 or TRBV12-4 and J is TRBJ2-5, with TRBD1 as a possible D gene (6 bases). This material consisted of CD8+ T cells from PBMCs, taken at baseline or after one month of anti-PD-1 therapy (not recorded which). CDR3 sequence: CASTLTGSGETQYF. In DNA, the CDR3 is TGTGCCAGCACTCTAACAGGGAGCGGCGAGACCCAGTACTTC.